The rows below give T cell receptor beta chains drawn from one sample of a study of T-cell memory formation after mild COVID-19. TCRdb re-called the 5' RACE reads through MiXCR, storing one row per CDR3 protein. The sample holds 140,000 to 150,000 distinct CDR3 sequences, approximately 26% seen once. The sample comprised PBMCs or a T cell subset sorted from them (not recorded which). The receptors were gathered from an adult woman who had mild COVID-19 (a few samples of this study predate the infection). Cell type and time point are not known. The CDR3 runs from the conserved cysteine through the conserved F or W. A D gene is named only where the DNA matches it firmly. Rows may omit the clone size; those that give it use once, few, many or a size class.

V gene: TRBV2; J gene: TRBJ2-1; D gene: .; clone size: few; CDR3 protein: CASSDNEQFF; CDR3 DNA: TGTGCCAGCAGTGATAATGAGCAGTTCTTC
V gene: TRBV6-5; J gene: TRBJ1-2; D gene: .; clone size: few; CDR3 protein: CASSYSGMDQDGYTF; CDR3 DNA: TGTGCCAGCAGTTACTCGGGTATGGACCAGGATGGCTACACCTTC
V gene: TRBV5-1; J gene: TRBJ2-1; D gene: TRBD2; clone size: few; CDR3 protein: CASSLRLADYNEQFF; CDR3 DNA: TGCGCCAGCAGCTTGAGACTAGCGGACTACAATGAGCAGTTCTTC
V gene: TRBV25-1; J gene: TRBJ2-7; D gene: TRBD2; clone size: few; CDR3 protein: CASSVGGVSYEQYF; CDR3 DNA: TGTGCCAGCAGTGTTGGGGGGGTCTCCTACGAGCAGTACTTC
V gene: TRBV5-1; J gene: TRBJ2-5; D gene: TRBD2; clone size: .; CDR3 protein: CASSSPSGGVQETQYF; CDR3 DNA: TGCGCCAGCAGCTCCCCTAGCGGGGGAGTCCAAGAGACCCAGTACTTC
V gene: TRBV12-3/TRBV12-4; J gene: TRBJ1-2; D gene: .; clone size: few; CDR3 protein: CASSLAAGRDYGYTF; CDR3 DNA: TGTGCCAGCAGTTTAGCGGCGGGACGGGACTATGGCTACACCTTC
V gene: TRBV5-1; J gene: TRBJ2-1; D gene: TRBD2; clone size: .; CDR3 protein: CASRGLVNEQFF; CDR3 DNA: TGCGCCAGCAGGGGACTAGTCAATGAGCAGTTCTTC
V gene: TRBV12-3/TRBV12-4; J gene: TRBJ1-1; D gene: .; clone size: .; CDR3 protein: CASSLGLGDPTMNTEAFF; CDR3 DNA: TGTGCCAGCAGTTTAGGCCTCGGGGACCCGACTATGAACACTGAAGCTTTCTTT
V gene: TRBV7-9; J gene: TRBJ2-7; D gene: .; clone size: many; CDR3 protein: CASSPGTTSYEQYF; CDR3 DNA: TGTGCCAGCAGCCCCGGGACAACATCCTACGAGCAGTACTTC
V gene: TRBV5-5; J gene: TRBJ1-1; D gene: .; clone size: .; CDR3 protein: CASSLDENTEAFF; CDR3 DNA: TGTGCCAGCAGCTTGGATGAGAACACTGAAGCTTTCTTT
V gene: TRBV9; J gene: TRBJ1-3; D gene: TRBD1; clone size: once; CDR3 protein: CASSVPGTAGNTIYF; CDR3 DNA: TGTGCCAGCAGCGTCCCCGGGACAGCTGGAAACACCATATATTTT
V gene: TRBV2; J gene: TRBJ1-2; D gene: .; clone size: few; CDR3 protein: CASSESRGSNYGYTF; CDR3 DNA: TGTGCCAGCAGTGAATCGAGGGGTTCTAACTATGGCTACACCTTC